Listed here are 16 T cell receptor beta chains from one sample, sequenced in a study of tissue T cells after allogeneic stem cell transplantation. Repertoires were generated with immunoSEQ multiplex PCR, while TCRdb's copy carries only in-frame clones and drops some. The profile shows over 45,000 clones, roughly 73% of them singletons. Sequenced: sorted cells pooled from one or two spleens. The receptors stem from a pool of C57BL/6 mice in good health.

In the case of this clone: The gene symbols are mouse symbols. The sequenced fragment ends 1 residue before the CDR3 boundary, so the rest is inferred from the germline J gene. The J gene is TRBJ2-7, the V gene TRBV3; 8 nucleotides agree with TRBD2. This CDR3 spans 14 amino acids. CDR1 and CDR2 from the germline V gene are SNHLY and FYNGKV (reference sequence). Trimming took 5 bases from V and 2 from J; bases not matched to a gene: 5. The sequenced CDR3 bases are TGTGCCAGCAGCCCGACTGGGGATACCTATGAACAGTAC. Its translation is CASSPTGDTYEQY. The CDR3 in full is CASSPTGDTYEQYF.

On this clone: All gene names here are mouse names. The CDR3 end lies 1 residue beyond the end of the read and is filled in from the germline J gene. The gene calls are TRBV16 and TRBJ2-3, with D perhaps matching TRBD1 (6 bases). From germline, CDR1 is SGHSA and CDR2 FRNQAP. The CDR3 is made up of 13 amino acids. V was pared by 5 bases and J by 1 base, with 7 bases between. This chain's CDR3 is CASSRQGAETLYF. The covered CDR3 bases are TGTGCAAGCAGCCGACAGGGTGCAGAAACGCTGTAT.

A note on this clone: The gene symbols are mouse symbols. Partial CDR3 DNA: TGTGCCAGCAGCCAAGACGCTGGGGGGAAAGACACCCAGTAC. Protein product: CASSQDAGGKDTQY. The complete CDR3 reads CASSQDAGGKDTQYF. This chain links TRBV2 with TRBJ2-5; 8 positions match TRBD2. The read falls 1 residue short of the CDR3 end, and the missing part is taken from the germline J gene. The CDR3 has 15 amino acids. Trimming took 0 bases from V and 4 from J; bases not matched to a gene: 3. Germline V lookup: CDR1 LGHNA, CDR2 YSYQKL.

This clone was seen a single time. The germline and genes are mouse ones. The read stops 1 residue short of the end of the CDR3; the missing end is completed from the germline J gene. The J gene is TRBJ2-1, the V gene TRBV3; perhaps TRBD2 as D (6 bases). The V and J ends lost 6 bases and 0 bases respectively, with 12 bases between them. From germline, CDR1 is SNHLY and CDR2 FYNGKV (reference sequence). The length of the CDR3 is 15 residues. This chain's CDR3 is CASSPDWSNYAEQFF. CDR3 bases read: TGTGCCAGCAGTCCCGACTGGAGTAACTATGCTGAGCAGTTC.

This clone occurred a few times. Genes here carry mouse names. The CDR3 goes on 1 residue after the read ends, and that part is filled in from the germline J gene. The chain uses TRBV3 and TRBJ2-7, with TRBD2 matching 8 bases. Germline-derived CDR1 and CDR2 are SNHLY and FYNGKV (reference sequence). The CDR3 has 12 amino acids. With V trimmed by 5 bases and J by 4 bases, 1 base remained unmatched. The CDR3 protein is CASSRTGYEQYF. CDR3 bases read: TGTGCCAGCAGCCGGACTGGGTATGAACAGTAC.

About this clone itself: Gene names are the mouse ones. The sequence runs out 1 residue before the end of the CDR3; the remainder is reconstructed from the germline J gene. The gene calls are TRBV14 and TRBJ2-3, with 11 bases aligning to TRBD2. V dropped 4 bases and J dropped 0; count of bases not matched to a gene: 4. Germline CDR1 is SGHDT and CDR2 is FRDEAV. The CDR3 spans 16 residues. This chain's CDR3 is CASSGDWGSSAETLYF. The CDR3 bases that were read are TGTGCCAGCAGTGGGGACTGGGGGTCTAGTGCAGAAACGCTGTAT.

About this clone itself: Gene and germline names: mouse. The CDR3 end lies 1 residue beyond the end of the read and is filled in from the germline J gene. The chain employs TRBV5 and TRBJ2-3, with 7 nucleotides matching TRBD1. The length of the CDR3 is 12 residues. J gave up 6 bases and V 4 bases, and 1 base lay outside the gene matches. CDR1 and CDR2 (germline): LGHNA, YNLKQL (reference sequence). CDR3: CASSLQGETLYF. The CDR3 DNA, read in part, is TGTGCCAGCAGCCTACAGGGGGAAACGCTGTAT.

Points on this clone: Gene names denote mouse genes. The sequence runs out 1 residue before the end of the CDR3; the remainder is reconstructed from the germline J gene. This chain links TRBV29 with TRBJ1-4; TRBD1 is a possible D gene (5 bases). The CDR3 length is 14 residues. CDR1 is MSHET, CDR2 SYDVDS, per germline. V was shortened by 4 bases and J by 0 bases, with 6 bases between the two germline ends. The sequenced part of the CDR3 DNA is TGTGCTAGCAGTTACAGGTTTTCCAACGAAAGATTATTT. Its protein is CASSYRFSNERLF. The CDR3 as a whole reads CASSYRFSNERLFF.

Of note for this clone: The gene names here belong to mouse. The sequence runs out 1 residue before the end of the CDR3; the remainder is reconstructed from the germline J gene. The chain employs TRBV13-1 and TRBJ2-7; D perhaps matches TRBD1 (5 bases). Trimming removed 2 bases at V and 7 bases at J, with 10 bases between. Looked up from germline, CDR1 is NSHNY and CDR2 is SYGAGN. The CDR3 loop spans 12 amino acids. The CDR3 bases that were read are TGTGCCAGCAGTGAGGCAGGGCGGGAACAGTAC. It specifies CASSEAGREQY. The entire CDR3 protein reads CASSEAGREQYF.

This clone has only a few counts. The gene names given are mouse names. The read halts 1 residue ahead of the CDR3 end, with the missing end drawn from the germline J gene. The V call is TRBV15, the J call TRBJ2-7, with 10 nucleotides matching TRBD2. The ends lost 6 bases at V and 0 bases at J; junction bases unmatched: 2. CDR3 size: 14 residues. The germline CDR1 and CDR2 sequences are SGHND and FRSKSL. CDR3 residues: CASRLGGSSYEQYF. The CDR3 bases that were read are TGTGCCAGCAGACTGGGGGGGAGCTCCTATGAACAGTAC. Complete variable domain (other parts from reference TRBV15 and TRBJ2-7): DAGVTQTPRHEVAEKGQTIILKCEPVSGHNDLFWYRQTKIQGLELLSYFRSKSLMEDGGAFKDRFKAEMLNSSFSTLKIQPTEPKDSAVYLCASRLGGSSYEQYFGPGTRLTVL.

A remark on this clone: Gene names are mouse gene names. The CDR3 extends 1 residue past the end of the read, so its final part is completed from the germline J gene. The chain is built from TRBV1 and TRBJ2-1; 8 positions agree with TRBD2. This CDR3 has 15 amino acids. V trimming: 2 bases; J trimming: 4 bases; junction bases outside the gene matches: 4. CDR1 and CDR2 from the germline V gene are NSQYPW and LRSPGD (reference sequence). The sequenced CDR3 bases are TGCACCTGCAGTGCATCACTGGGGGATTATGCTGAGCAGTTC. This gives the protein CTCSASLGDYAEQF. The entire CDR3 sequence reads CTCSASLGDYAEQFF.

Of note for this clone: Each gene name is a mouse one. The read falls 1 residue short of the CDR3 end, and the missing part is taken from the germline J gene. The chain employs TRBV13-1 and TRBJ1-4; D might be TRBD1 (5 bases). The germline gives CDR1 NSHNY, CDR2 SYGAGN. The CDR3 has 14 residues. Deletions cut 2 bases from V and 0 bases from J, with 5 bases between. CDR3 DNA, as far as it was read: TGTGCCAGCAGTGAGACAGTTTCCAACGAAAGATTATTT. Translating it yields CASSETVSNERLF. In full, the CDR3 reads CASSETVSNERLFF.

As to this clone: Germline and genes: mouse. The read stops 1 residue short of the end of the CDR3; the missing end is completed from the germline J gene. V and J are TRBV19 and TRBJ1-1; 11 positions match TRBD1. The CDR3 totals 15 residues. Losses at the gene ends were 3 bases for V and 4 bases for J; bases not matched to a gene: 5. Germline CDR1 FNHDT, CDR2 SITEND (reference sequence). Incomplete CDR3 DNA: TGTGCCAGCAGTACCCGGACAGGGGGCGGCACAGAAGTCTTC. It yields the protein CASSTRTGGGTEVF. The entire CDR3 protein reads CASSTRTGGGTEVFF.

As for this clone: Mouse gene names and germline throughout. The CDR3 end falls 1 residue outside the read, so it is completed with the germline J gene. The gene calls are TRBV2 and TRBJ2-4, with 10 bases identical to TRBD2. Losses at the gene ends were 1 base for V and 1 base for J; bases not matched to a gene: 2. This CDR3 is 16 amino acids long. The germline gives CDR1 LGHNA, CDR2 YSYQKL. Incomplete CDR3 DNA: TGTGCCAGCAGCCAAGGCTGGGGGGGCCGTCAAAACACCTTGTAC. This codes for CASSQGWGGRQNTLY. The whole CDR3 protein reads CASSQGWGGRQNTLYF.

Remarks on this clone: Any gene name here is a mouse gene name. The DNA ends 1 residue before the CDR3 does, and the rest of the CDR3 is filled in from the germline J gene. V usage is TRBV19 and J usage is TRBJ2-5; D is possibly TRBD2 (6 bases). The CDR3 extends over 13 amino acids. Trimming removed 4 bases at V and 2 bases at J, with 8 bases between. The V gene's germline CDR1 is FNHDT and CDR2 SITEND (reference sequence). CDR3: CASSHWVQDTQYF. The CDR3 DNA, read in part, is TGTGCCAGCAGTCACTGGGTCCAAGACACCCAGTAC.

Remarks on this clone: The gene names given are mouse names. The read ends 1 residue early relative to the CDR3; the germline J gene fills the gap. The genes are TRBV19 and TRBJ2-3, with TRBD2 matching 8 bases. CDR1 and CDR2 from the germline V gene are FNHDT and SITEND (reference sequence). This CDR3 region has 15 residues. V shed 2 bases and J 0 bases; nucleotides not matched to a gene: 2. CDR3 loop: CASSIWGASAETLYF. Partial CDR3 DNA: TGTGCCAGCAGTATCTGGGGGGCTAGTGCAGAAACGCTGTAT.